These 10 T cell receptor beta chains were all obtained from the same sample, sequenced in a study of T cells expressing NK-cell markers. TCRdb processed the 5' RACE reads again and assigns one entry to each CDR3 protein, with no DNA. Its table records roughly 280,000 distinct CDR3 sequences. The specimen was blood T cells: a sorted CD56 or NKG2C T cell subset, CD4+ or CD8+ T cells, or bulk PBMC T cells (not recorded which). The source is a man younger than 35 in good health.

This chain joins TRBV7-8 and TRBJ2-2; TCRdb selects TRBD1, and the lack of DNA leaves this call unchecked. Germline V lookup: CDR1 SGHVS, CDR2 FQNEAQ. The CDR3 totals 15 residues. The CDR3 loop reads CASSLEGGRVGELFF. Combining the CDR3 with reference TRBV7-8 and TRBJ2-2 gives the whole variable domain GAGVSQSPRYKVAKRGQDVALRCDPISGHVSLFWYQQALGQGPEFLTYFQNEAQLDKSGLPSDRFFAERPEGSVSTLKIQRTQQEDSAVYLCASSLEGGRVGELFFGEGSRLTVL.

The chain joins TRBV29-1 to TRBJ2-1; TCRdb's D gene call, TRBD2, goes unchecked for lack of DNA. Germline assignment: CDR1 SQVTM and CDR2 ANQGSEA. There are 15 residues in the CDR3. The CDR3 reads CSVEVRGRKLDEQFF.

V gene TRBV6-2 or TRBV6-3 combines with J gene TRBJ2-7; TCRdb proposes TRBD2, but this gene call is untestable without DNA. CDR1 is MNHEY, CDR2 SVGEGT, per germline. This CDR3 is 14 amino acids long. The chain's CDR3 is CATTELGLAGEQYF.

The genes are TRBV20-1 and TRBJ2-1; lacking DNA, the TRBD2 call made by TCRdb goes unchecked. The germline V gene encodes CDR1 DFQATT and CDR2 SNEGSKA (reference sequence). The length of the CDR3 is 15 residues. This CDR3 is CSARDRGLAGGPSFF.

CDR3 protein: CASSLKAKPVTEAFF. The chain joins TRBV7-2 to TRBJ1-1. The CDR3 is made up of 15 amino acids. Germline assignment: CDR1 SGHTA and CDR2 FQGNSA.

CDR3 sequence: CASSQETGHSQGQETQYF. The chain carries TRBV4-1 and TRBJ2-5; TCRdb selects TRBD2, and the lack of DNA leaves this call unchecked. This CDR3 region has 18 residues. Germline loops: CDR1 MGHRA, CDR2 YSYEKL.

This chain connects TRBV7-2 to TRBJ2-5; TCRdb lists TRBD2, though no DNA is available to test this call. Germline V gives CDR1 SGHTA, CDR2 FQGNSA. The CDR3 spans 13 residues. The CDR3 protein is CASSLEREGTQYF.

The chain carries TRBV19 and TRBJ1-5. This CDR3 is 13 amino acids long. The germline gives CDR1 LNHDA, CDR2 SQIVND (reference sequence). CDR3 residues: CASRSEGGYPQHF. Supplemented by reference TRBV19 and TRBJ1-5, the full variable domain reads DGGITQSPKYLFRKEGQNVTLSCEQNLNHDAMYWYRQDPGQGLRLIYYSQIVNDFQKGDIAEGYSVSREKKESFPLTVTSAQKNPTAFYLCASRSEGGYPQHFGDGTRLSIL.

This chain links TRBV29-1 with TRBJ2-1; TCRdb lists TRBD2, though no DNA is available to test this call. Germline V lookup: CDR1 SQVTM, CDR2 ANQGSEA. The CDR3 extends over 13 amino acids. The CDR3: CSVEGSGRNEQFF.

The chain carries TRBV20-1 and TRBJ2-1; TCRdb's assignment of TRBD2 cannot be checked, as there is no DNA. This CDR3 is built from 18 residues. Germline-derived CDR1 and CDR2 are DFQATT and SNEGSKA (reference sequence). The CDR3 sequence: CSARVAAGGPGGYNEQFF.